The 6 T cell receptor beta chains below come from one sample, sequenced in a study of cytomegalovirus exposure and HLA in healthy donors. Primers for the PCR totalled 60 Vbeta and 13 Jbeta. The assay was immunoSEQ multiplex PCR, and TCRdb's table has in-frame clones only and misses some. The table lists roughly 160,000 clones, 80% to 85% of them singletons. The sample consisted of PBMCs. The receptors originated from a boy aged 2 to 9 in good health and CMV-seronegative.

The CDR3 DNA follows: TGTGCCAGCAGCCTCAGGTGGAATGAGCAGTTCTTC. This translates into CASSLRWNEQFF. V is TRBV13 and J is TRBJ2-1; D is uncertain. The germline V and J ends were trimmed by 5 bases and 7 bases, with 9 bases remaining between them. The germline V gene has CDR1 PRHDT and CDR2 FYEKMQ (reference sequence). The CDR3 loop spans 12 amino acids.

The chain has TRBV19 and TRBJ2-1, with 9 bases that match TRBD2. The CDR3 totals 17 residues. Germline lookup yields CDR1 LNHDA and CDR2 SQIVND (reference sequence). V lost 2 bases and J lost 4; bases outside the gene matches: 9. The CDR3 DNA follows: TGTGCCAGTAGTATAATGCGGGAGGGAATCAAATACAATGAGCAGTTCTTC. This sequence encodes CASSIMREGIKYNEQFF. Drawing the rest from reference TRBV19 and TRBJ2-1, the complete variable domain is DGGITQSPKYLFRKEGQNVTLSCEQNLNHDAMYWYRQDPGQGLRLIYYSQIVNDFQKGDIAEGYSVSREKKESFPLTVTSAQKNPTAFYLCASSIMREGIKYNEQFFGPGTRLTVL.

The genes are TRBV25-1 and TRBJ2-1; 12 nucleotides match TRBD2. Looked up from germline, CDR1 is MGHDK and CDR2 is SYGVNS. V was pared by 8 bases and J by 9 bases, with 8 bases of the junction left unmatched. The CDR3 totals 14 residues. The CDR3 DNA reads as TGTGCCAGCGAAACTAGCGGGAGGAGGGGTGAGCAGTTCTTC. Translation gives CASETSGRRGEQFF. Supplemented by reference TRBV25-1 and TRBJ2-1, the full variable domain reads EADIYQTPRYLVIGTGKKITLECSQTMGHDKMYWYQQDPGMELHLIHYSYGVNSTEKGDLSSESTVSRIRTEHFPLTLESARPSHTSQYLCASETSGRRGEQFFGPGTRLTVL.

This rearrangement joins TRBV5-1 to TRBJ2-5, with D perhaps matching TRBD1 (6 bases). V was cut by 4 bases and J by 4 bases, with 11 bases left in between. CDR1 and CDR2 (germline): SGHRS, YFSETQ. The CDR3 sequence is 13 residues long. CDR3 sequence (DNA): TGCGCCAGCAGCCGGGACAAATTAGAGACCCAGTACTTC. Protein: CASSRDKLETQYF.

The chain carries TRBV6-1 and TRBJ2-7, with 9 bases that match TRBD2. Per the germline V gene, CDR1 is MNHNS and CDR2 is SASEGT. CDR3 size: 15 residues. The J segment lost 4 bases and the V segment lost 5 bases, leaving 9 bases of the junction unmatched. CDR3 bases: TGTGCCAGCAGTCTCATAGCGGGAGTATCGTACGAGCAGTACTTC. Its translation is CASSLIAGVSYEQYF.

The chain joins TRBV19 to TRBJ2-2; 12 nucleotides agree with TRBD2. Germline-derived CDR1 and CDR2 are LNHDA and SQIVND (reference sequence). V was clipped by 3 bases and J by 7 bases; unmatched bases: 6. The CDR3 runs 16 residues. The DNA of the CDR3 is TGTGCCAGTAGTATTTCTAGCGGGAGGGCAAACGGGGAGCTGTTTTTT. It yields the protein CASSISSGRANGELFF.